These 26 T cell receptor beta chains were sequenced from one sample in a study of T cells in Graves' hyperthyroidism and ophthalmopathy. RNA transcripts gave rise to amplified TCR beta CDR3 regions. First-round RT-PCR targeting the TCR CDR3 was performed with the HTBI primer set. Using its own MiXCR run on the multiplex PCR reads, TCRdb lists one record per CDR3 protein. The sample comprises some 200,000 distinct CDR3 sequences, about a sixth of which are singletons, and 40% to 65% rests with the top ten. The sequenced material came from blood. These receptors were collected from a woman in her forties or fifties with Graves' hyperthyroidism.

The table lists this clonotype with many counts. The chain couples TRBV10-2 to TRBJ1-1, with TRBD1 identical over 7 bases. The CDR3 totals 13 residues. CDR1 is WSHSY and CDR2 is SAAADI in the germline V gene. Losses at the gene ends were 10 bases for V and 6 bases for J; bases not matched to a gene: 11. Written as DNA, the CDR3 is TGCGCCACCATACAGGGGAATGAGGCTGAAGCTTTCTTT. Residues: CATIQGNEAEAFF.

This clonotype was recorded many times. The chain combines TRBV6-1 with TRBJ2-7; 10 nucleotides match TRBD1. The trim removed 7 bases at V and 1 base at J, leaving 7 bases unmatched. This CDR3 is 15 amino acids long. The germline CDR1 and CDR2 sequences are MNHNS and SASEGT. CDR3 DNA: TGTGCCAGCACCCCGGGACAGGGGAGATCCTACGAGCAGTACTTC. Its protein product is CASTPGQGRSYEQYF.

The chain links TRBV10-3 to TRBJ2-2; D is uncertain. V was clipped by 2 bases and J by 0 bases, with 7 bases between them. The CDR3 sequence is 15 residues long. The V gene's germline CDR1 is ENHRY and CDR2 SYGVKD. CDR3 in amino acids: CAISEGQANTGELFF. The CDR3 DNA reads TGTGCCATCAGTGAGGGTCAAGCGAACACCGGGGAGCTGTTTTTT.

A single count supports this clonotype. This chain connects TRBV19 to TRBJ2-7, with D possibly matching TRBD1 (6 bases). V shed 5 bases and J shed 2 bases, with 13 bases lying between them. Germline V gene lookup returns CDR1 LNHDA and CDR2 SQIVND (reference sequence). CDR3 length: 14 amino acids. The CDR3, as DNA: TGTGCCAGTAGTGCCCGACAGGATGCCTACGAGCAGTACTTC. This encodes CASSARQDAYEQYF.

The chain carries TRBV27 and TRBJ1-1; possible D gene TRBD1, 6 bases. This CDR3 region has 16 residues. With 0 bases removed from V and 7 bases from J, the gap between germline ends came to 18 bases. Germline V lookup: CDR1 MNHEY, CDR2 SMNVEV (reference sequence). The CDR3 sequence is CASSLSGGVGIIEAFF. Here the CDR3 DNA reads TGTGCCAGCAGTTTATCAGGGGGGGTAGGAATAATTGAAGCTTTCTTT.

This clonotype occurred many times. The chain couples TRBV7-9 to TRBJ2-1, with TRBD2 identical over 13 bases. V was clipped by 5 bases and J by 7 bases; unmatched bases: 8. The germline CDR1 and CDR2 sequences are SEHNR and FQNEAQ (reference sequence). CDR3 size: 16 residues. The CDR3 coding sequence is TGTGCCAGCAGCCCATCGGGACTAGCGGGGCGGAATGAGCAGTTCTTC. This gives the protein CASSPSGLAGRNEQFF.

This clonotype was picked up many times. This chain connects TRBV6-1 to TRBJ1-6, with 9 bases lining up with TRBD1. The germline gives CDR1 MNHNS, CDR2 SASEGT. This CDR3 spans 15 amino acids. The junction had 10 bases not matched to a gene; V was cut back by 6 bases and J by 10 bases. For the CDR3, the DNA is TGTGCCAGCAGAGGGACAGGGTTGCCTTTGTCACCCCTCCACTTT. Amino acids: CASRGTGLPLSPLHF.

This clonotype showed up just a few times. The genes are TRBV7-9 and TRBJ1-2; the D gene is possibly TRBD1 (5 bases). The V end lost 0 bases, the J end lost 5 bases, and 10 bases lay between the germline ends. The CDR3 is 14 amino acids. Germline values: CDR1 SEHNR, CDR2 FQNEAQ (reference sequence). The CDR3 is CASSLAQVVYGYTF. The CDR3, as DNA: TGTGCCAGCAGCTTAGCACAGGTTGTGTATGGCTACACCTTC. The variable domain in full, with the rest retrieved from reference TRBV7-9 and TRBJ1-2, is DTGVSQNPRHKITKRGQNVTFRCDPISEHNRLYWYRQTLGQGPEFLTYFQNEAQLEKSRLLSDRFSAERPKGSFSTLEIQRTEQGDSAMYLCASSLAQVVYGYTFGSGTRLTVV.

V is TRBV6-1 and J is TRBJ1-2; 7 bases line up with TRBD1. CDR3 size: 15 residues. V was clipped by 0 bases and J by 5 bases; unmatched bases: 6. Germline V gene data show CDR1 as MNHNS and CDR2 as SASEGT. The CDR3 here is CASSEAAGGVYGYTF. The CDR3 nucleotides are TGTGCCAGCAGTGAAGCGGCAGGGGGTGTTTATGGCTACACCTTC.

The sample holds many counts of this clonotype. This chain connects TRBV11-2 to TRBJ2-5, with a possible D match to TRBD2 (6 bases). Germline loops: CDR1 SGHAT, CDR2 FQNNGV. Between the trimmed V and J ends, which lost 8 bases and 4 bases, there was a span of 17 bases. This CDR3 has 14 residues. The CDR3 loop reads CASSSSGGAETQYF. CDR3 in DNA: TGTGCCAGCTCGTCCAGCGGAGGGGCAGAGACCCAGTACTTC.

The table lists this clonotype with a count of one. In DNA, the CDR3 is TGCGCCAGCAGTGTGACAGGGGGAATGGGCAATGAGCAGTACTTC. Protein: CASSVTGGMGNEQYF. V usage is TRBV10-1 and J usage is TRBJ2-7; TRBD1 aligns across 9 bases. The CDR3 loop spans 15 amino acids. Trimming cost V 4 bases and J 7 bases; bases outside gene matches: 11. Germline V gene lookup returns CDR1 WNHNN and CDR2 SYGVQD (reference sequence).

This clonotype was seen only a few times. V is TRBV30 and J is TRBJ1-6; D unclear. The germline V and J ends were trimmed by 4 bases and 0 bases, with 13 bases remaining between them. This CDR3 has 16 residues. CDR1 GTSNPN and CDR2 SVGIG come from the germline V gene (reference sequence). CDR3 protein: CAWMEGLSSYNSPLHF. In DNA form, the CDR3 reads TGTGCCTGGATGGAAGGCTTGAGCTCCTATAATTCACCCCTCCACTTT.

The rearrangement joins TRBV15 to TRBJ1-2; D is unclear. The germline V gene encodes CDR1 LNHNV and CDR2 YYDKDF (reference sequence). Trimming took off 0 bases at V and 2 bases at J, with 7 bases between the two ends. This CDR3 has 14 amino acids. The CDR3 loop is CATSRDQGNYGYTF. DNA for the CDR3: TGTGCCACCAGCAGAGATCAAGGGAACTATGGCTACACCTTC.

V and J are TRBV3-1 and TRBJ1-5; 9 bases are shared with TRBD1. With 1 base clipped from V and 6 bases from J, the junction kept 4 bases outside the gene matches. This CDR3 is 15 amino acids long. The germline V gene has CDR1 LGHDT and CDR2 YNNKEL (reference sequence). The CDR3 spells CASSQGQGGVQPQHF. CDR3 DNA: TGTGCCAGCAGCCAAGGACAGGGGGGTGTTCAGCCCCAGCATTTT.

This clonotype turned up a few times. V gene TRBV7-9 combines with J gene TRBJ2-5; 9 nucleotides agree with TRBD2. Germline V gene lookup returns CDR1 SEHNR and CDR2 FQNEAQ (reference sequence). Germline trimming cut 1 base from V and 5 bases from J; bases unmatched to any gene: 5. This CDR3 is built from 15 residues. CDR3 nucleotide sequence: TGTGCCAGCAGCTTAGATGGGACTAGCTGGGAGACCCAGTACTTC. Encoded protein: CASSLDGTSWETQYF.

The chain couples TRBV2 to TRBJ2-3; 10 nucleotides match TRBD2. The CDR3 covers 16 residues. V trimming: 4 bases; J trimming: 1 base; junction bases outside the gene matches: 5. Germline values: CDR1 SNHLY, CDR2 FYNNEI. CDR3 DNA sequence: TGTGCCAGCAGTGGGACTAGCGGATACCGCACAGATACGCAGTATTTT. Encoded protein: CASSGTSGYRTDTQYF.

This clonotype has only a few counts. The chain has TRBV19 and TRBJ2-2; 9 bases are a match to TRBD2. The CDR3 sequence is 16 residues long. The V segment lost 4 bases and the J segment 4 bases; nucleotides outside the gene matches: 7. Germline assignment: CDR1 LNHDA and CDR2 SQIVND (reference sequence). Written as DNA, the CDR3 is TGTGCCAGTAGTACTTCAAGACTAGCGGCCACCGGGGAGCTGTTTTTT. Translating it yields CASSTSRLAATGELFF.

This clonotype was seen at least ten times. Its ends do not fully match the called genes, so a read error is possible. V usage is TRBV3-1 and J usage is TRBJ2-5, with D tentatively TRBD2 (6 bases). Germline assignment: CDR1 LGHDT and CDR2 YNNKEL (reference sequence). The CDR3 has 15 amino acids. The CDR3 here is CASRQELPGRETQYF. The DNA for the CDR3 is TGTGCCAGCAGGCAAGAGCTACCCGGGAGAGAGACCCAGTACTTC.

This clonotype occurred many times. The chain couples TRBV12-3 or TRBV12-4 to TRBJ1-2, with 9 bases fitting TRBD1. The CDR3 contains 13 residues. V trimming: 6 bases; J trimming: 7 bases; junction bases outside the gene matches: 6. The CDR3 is CASSDDRGSGYTF. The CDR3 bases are TGTGCCAGCAGCGATGACAGGGGGTCTGGCTACACCTTC.

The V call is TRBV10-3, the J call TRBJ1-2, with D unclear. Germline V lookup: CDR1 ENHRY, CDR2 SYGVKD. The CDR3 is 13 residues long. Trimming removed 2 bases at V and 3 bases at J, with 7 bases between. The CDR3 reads CAISEGPDYGYTF. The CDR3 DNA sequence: TGTGCCATCAGTGAGGGGCCGGACTATGGCTACACCTTC.

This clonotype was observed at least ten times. DNA for the CDR3: TGTGCCAGCGCATGGGGTTTGGGAAACACTGAAGCTTTCTTT. Protein: CASAWGLGNTEAFF. The V gene is TRBV3-1, the J gene TRBJ1-1, with D uncertain. CDR1 and CDR2 (germline): LGHDT, YNNKEL (reference sequence). Trimming cost V 8 bases and J 2 bases, with 15 bases left between them. This CDR3 has 14 amino acids.

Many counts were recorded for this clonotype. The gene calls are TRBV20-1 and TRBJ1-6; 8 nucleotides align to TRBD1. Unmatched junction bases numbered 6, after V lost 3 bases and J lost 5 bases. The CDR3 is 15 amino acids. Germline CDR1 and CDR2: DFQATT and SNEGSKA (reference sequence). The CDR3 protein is CSARLPGGNNSPLHF. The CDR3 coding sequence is TGCAGTGCTAGGCTTCCAGGGGGCAATAATTCACCCCTCCACTTT.

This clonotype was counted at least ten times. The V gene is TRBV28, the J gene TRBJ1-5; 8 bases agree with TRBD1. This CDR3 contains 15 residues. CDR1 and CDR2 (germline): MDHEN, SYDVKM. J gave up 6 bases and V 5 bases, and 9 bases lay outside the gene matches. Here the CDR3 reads CASSKPDRALQPQHF. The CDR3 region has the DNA TGTGCCAGCAGTAAGCCGGACAGGGCCCTTCAGCCCCAGCATTTT.

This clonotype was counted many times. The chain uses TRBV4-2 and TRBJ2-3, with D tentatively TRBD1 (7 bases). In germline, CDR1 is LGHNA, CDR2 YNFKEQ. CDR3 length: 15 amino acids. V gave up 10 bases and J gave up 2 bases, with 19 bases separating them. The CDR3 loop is CATRRGRDNTDTQYF. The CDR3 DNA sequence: TGTGCCACCAGAAGGGGGCGGGACAACACAGATACGCAGTATTTT.

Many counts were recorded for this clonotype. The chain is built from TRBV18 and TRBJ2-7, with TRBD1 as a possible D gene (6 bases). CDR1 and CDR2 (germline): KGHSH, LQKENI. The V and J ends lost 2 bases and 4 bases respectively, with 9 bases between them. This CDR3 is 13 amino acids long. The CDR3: CASSPGQLYEQYF. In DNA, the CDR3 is TGTGCCAGCTCACCAGGACAGTTGTACGAGCAGTACTTC.

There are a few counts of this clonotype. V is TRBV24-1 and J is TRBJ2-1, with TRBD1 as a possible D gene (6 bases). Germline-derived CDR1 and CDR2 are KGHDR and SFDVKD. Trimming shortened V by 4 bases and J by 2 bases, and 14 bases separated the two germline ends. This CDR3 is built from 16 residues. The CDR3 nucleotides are TGTGCCACCAGTGACCCCCGGGACACCCCCTACAATGAGCAGTTCTTC. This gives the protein CATSDPRDTPYNEQFF.